The clone carrying this T cell receptor beta chain occurred a few times. The data were taken from a study of CD8 T cells in ankylosing spondylitis. Between the trimmed V and J ends, which lost 1 base and 0 bases, there was a span of 13 bases. Germline lookup yields CDR1 LGHDT and CDR2 YNNKEL (reference sequence). The CDR3 spans 16 residues. Preparation of TCR beta libraries was done by quantitative 5'-RACE with molecular barcodes. TCRdb independently ran MiXCR on the 5' RACE reads; one entry per CDR3 protein. The data contain 150,000 to 200,000 distinct CDR3 sequences, about 20% of them singletons. The chain carries TRBV3-1 and TRBJ2-7; no clear D. Input material: blood, either unsorted or a sorted T cell fraction (not recorded which). The source is a male donor aged 10 to 35 with ankylosing spondylitis or in good health (not recorded which). CDR3 protein: CASSQGPRYPSYEQYF. DNA for the CDR3: TGTGCCAGCAGCCAAGGACCGCGGTACCCCTCCTACGAGCAGTACTTC.